These 4 T cell receptor beta chains originate from one sample sequenced in a study of neurological immune-mediated disorders. From the 5' RACE reads, TCRdb called clonotypes with MiXCR, one entry per CDR3 protein. The table records roughly 74,000 distinct CDR3 sequences, approximately 5.2% of them present only once. The sample was PBMCs. The receptors come from a man aged 18 to 30 with multiple sclerosis.

This clonotype appeared many times. This chain connects TRBV7-2 to TRBJ2-5, with D unclear. The V gene's germline CDR1 is SGHTA and CDR2 FQGNSA. The CDR3 totals 12 residues. V gave up 4 bases and J gave up 2 bases, with 5 bases separating them. The CDR3 sequence: CASSWGQETQYF. In DNA form, the CDR3 reads TGTGCCAGCAGCTGGGGTCAAGAGACCCAGTACTTC.

This CDR3 is CSASRDTGGEQYF. CDR3 coding DNA: TGCAGTGCTAGTAGGGACACCGGAGGCGAGCAGTACTTC. This chain uses TRBV20-1 with TRBJ2-7; D is possibly TRBD1 (6 bases). Trimming left V 3 bases short and J 6 bases short, with 15 bases between. The CDR3 is 13 amino acids. The V gene's germline CDR1 is DFQATT and CDR2 SNEGSKA (reference sequence).

In the case of this clonotype: A much more abundant neighbour one base away suggests this may be a read error. CDR3 region: CASSEVTGKNTEAFF. CDR3 DNA sequence: TGTGCCAGCAGTGAAGTAACAGGGAAGAACACTGAAGCTTTCTTT. This sequence joins TRBV25-1 and TRBJ1-1, with D perhaps TRBD1 (6 bases). Trimming stripped 2 bases from V and 1 base from J, with 11 bases between. Germline CDR1 reads MGHDK; CDR2 reads SYGVNS. There are 15 residues in the CDR3.

This clonotype was counted many times. The rearrangement uses TRBV3-1 and TRBJ2-6; D is ambiguous. The CDR3 totals 16 residues. The V and J ends lost 0 bases and 1 base respectively, with 7 bases between them. CDR1 and CDR2 (germline): LGHDT, YNNKEL (reference sequence). CDR3 residues: CASSQDVGSGANVLTF. CDR3 in DNA: TGTGCCAGCAGCCAAGATGTCGGATCTGGGGCCAACGTCCTGACTTTC.